This T cell receptor beta chain was sequenced in a study of cytomegalovirus exposure and HLA in healthy donors (dated by TCRdb to the late 2010s). At the level of the whole study: According to a later analysis, the 120 or so validation repertoires were produced on the same platform as the 680 or so repertoires of the first cohort. The study aimed to test whether signatures of past pathogen exposure could be identified by cataloging public T cell receptors. Along with the roughly 700-subject first cohort, a separate validation cohort of over 90 different subjects was used. High-throughput TCR immunosequencing, statistical association of individual TCRs with disease status, and machine learning were combined to predict cytomegalovirus infection status. Overall results and qualifications from the work: A later analysis lacked HLA typing for the validation cohort, so it scored co-occurrence in that cohort across all 130 or so repertoires. In the study, approximately 160 TCR beta chains were listed as associated with cytomegalovirus. In a later analysis, TCRs clustered in the first cohort were found to also tend to co-occur in the 130 or so validation repertoires, with approximately 95% of cluster scores above 0. It was suggested by the authors that the approach could potentially be generalized to other disease states and immunological phenotypes. A few of the identified cytomegalovirus-associated TCR beta chains were confirmed in vitro to be specific for cytomegalovirus antigens. Most TCR sequences were observed very rarely across donors, whereas some public TCRs were present in many individuals. The classifier was reported to diagnose cytomegalovirus status with high specificity and sensitivity in both the original and validation cohorts.

CDR1 and CDR2, looked up from the germline V gene, are MGHRA and YSYEKL. The CDR3 has 15 amino acids, counting the end cysteine and phenylalanine. Only the CDR3 part of the read is kept: 45 bases, read in frame from the first base. V is cut by 3 bases and J by 0 bases, and the space between the germline ends is 11 bases. A note on this clone: This receptor's antigen is unknown. No base quality values were provided; no much bigger clone lies one nucleotide off.

Donors formed part of the validation cohort, which comprised 95 to 150 subjects and was distinct from the first cohort of 666 subjects. The library was obtained by the immunoSEQ multiplex PCR assay. The paper's processing steps were these. A statistical classification framework was built to diagnose cytomegalovirus status from the catalog of TCR beta chain sequences. Held by TCRdb, this immuneACCESS table contains in-frame sequences only and omits some clones. Under half of the omission traces to an unresolved V gene where checked; the cause of the rest is unknown. D and trimming were read from the DNA, whereas the V and J calls and clone size are those reported in that table. The sample has 65,000 to 75,000 clones on record, 96% of them singletons. The biggest ten clones account for about 4.5% of the sample.

The TCR sequence derives from a woman aged 18-35 years in good health and CMV-seropositive. The sequencing input was PBMCs. The chain employs TRBV4-1 and TRBJ1-1; 5 matching bases give a weak D call of TRBD1. Read as DNA, the sequence is TGCGCCAGCAGCCAGGGGAGGGGATTGAACACTGAAGCTTTCTTT. It is translated as CASSQGRGLNTEAFF.